Each of the 18 T cell receptor beta chains below was sequenced from the same sample in a study of blood T cell repertoires in COVID-19. Clones were read by immunoSEQ multiplex PCR, and TCRdb kept only the in-frame ones, dropping some. There are roughly 80,000 clones in the sample; 82% occur only once, and 27% lies in the top ten. The sample was peripheral blood. The origin of the receptors is a human donor in a cohort sampled during active COVID-19.

The V and J genes are TRBV30 and TRBJ1-2; no clear D. V was pared by 3 bases and J by 4 bases, with 24 bases between. The V gene's germline CDR1 is GTSNPN and CDR2 SVGIG (reference sequence). The CDR3 has 17 residues. This CDR3 reads CAWRWAGLLSSSYGYTF. The CDR3 DNA sequence: TGTGCCTGGAGGTGGGCCGGACTACTTTCCTCCTCCTATGGCTACACCTTC.

This chain connects TRBV2 to TRBJ1-3, with D hard to call. Germline V gene sequence: CDR1 SNHLY, CDR2 FYNNEI. The CDR3 contains 13 residues. Deletions cut 6 bases from V and 0 bases from J, with 6 bases between. The CDR3 DNA sequence: TGTGCCAGCAGGTCAGACTCTGGAAACACCATATATTTT. Its protein product is CASRSDSGNTIYF.

The chain couples TRBV5-1 to TRBJ1-1, with D possibly TRBD1 on 5 matching bases. Germline CDR1 reads SGHRS; CDR2 reads YFSETQ. CDR3 size: 13 residues. The ends were cut back, 0 bases at V and 6 bases at J, with 9 bases in the middle. CDR3 in amino acids: CASSLEGVPEAFF. CDR3 nucleotides: TGCGCCAGCAGCTTGGAAGGGGTTCCTGAAGCTTTCTTT.

The genes are TRBV5-1 and TRBJ1-1, with 7 bases identical to TRBD1. The germline V gene encodes CDR1 SGHRS and CDR2 YFSETQ. Unmatched junction bases numbered 8, after V lost 5 bases and J lost 4 bases. The CDR3 loop spans 14 amino acids. The CDR3 protein is CASSEGGVSTEAFF. Here the CDR3 DNA reads TGCGCCAGCAGTGAAGGGGGCGTTAGCACTGAAGCTTTCTTT. Supplemented by reference TRBV5-1 and TRBJ1-1, the full variable domain reads KAGVTQTPRYLIKTRGQQVTLSCSPISGHRSVSWYQQTPGQGLQFLFEYFSETQRNKGNFPGRFSGRQFSNSRSEMNVSTLELGDSALYLCASSEGGVSTEAFFGQGTRLTVV.

The CDR3 protein is CASSVEGIRGYTF. The CDR3 nucleotides read TGTGCCAGCAGCGTAGAGGGGATTCGCGGCTACACCTTC. The V call is TRBV9, the J call TRBJ1-2, with D tentatively TRBD1 (5 bases). The germline gives CDR1 SGDLS, CDR2 YYNGEE. CDR3 length: 13 residues. V lost 0 bases and J lost 8, with 11 bases in between.

The chain joins TRBV27 to TRBJ1-2; tentative D call: TRBD1 (6 bases). Trimming left V 3 bases short and J 7 bases short, with 15 bases between. Germline-derived CDR1 and CDR2 are MNHEY and SMNVEV (reference sequence). This CDR3 comprises 14 residues. The CDR3 spells CASSFAGRGGGYTF. The CDR3 DNA is TGTGCCAGCAGTTTCGCGGGGAGGGGGGGTGGCTACACCTTC.

This clone has just one count. CDR3 loop: CASSSLGGGPYNEQFF. DNA for the CDR3: TGTGCCAGCAGCTCCCTTGGGGGGGGGCCGTACAATGAGCAGTTCTTC. This chain connects TRBV5-6 to TRBJ2-1, with D possibly TRBD2 on 7 matching bases. The CDR3 length is 16 residues. The V end lost 3 bases, the J end lost 4 bases, and 17 bases lay between the germline ends. Germline CDR1 SGHDT, CDR2 YYEEEE.

The table lists this clone with a count of one. This chain joins TRBV7-2 and TRBJ1-1, with 9 positions matching TRBD1. This CDR3 comprises 16 residues. Germline V lookup: CDR1 SGHTA, CDR2 FQGNSA. After removal of 1 base from V and 1 base from J, the junction contained 4 bases not matched to a gene. The CDR3, as DNA: TGTGCCAGCAGCTTAGTGGCGGGACAGGGGAACACTGAAGCTTTCTTT. Encoded protein: CASSLVAGQGNTEAFF.

V is TRBV10-2 and J is TRBJ1-5; no definite D call. Germline values: CDR1 WSHSY, CDR2 SAAADI. CDR3 length: 18 amino acids. V gave up 3 bases and J gave up 0 bases, with 18 bases separating them. CDR3 sequence (DNA): TGCGCCAGCAGTGAAACCATATACCCGCCCTATAGCAATCAGCCCCAGCATTTT. It yields the protein CASSETIYPPYSNQPQHF.

The V gene is TRBV19, the J gene TRBJ2-3; possible D gene TRBD1, 6 bases. Trimming removed 6 bases at V and 1 base at J, with 26 bases between. The CDR3 totals 19 residues. Germline CDR1 is LNHDA and CDR2 is SQIVND (reference sequence). The CDR3 region is CASRLVDSRRPRGTDTQYF. The CDR3, as DNA: TGTGCCAGTAGACTCGTGGACAGTCGACGACCTCGAGGCACAGATACGCAGTATTTT.

This chain uses TRBV7-3 with TRBJ2-3, with D uncertain. Trimming pared 4 bases from V and 8 bases from J, leaving 10 bases between. There are 12 residues in the CDR3. Germline loops: CDR1 SGHTA, CDR2 FQGTGA. CDR3 sequence (DNA): TGTGCCAGCAGCTCCCTAGGCGGTACGCAGTATTTT. Encoded protein: CASSSLGGTQYF.

The chain employs TRBV5-1 and TRBJ1-1; 9 positions match TRBD1. From germline, CDR1 is SGHRS and CDR2 YFSETQ. J gave up 6 bases and V 4 bases, and 7 bases lay outside the gene matches. This CDR3 contains 14 residues. The CDR3: CASSPGTGTAEAFF. The CDR3, as DNA: TGCGCCAGCAGCCCTGGGACAGGGACAGCTGAAGCTTTCTTT.

The J gene is TRBJ2-3, the V gene TRBV4-1, with 10 bases identical to TRBD1. Germline assignment: CDR1 MGHRA and CDR2 YSYEKL. Unmatched junction bases numbered 7, after V lost 4 bases and J lost 6 bases. The CDR3 sequence is 15 residues long. Here the CDR3 DNA reads TGCGCCAGCAGCCCCCGCGGGACAGGGGACGATACGCAGTATTTT. Amino acids: CASSPRGTGDDTQYF.

This clone was seen a few times. The chain recombines TRBV4-2 with TRBJ2-1; 11 positions agree with TRBD2. The germline gives CDR1 LGHNA, CDR2 YNFKEQ. Trimming took 0 bases from V and 7 from J; bases not matched to a gene: 5. CDR3 length equals 16 residues. The DNA of the CDR3 is TGTGCCAGCAGCCAAGACTCGGCTAGCGGGGGGAATGAGCAGTTCTTC. It encodes CASSQDSASGGNEQFF.

A few counts support this clone. The gene calls are TRBV5-1 and TRBJ1-1, with D hard to call. The CDR3 is 12 amino acids. Trimming took off 0 bases at V and 7 bases at J, with 7 bases between the two ends. Germline V gene data show CDR1 as SGHRS and CDR2 as YFSETQ. Here the CDR3 DNA reads TGCGCCAGCAGCTTGGACGGGAGTGAAGCTTTCTTT. Residues: CASSLDGSEAFF.

This clone was observed a few times. The V call is TRBV7-3, the J call TRBJ1-2; D perhaps matches TRBD1 (5 bases). Germline CDR1 reads SGHTA; CDR2 reads FQGTGA. V gave up 3 bases and J gave up 8 bases, with 16 bases separating them. The CDR3 has 14 amino acids. The CDR3 is CASSLDGRQGGYTF. The CDR3 DNA is TGTGCCAGCAGCTTGGACGGCCGTCAGGGCGGCTACACCTTC.

This clone was seen once. The chain uses TRBV7-9 and TRBJ2-3; 9 positions match TRBD1. This CDR3 has 15 amino acids. With 5 bases clipped from V and 3 bases from J, the junction kept 6 bases outside the gene matches. Per the germline V gene, CDR1 is SEHNR and CDR2 is FQNEAQ (reference sequence). The DNA of the CDR3 is TGTGCCAGCAGCGACAGGGGGACCGGGACAGATACGCAGTATTTT. Translated, it gives CASSDRGTGTDTQYF. Using reference TRBV7-9 and TRBJ2-3 for the parts outside the CDR3, the full variable domain is DTGVSQNPRHKITKRGQNVTFRCDPISEHNRLYWYRQTLGQGPEFLTYFQNEAQLEKSRLLSDRFSAERPKGSFSTLEIQRTEQGDSAMYLCASSDRGTGTDTQYFGPGTRLTVL.

The chain links TRBV15 to TRBJ2-3; the match to TRBD2 covers 9 bases. This CDR3 is built from 16 residues. Germline CDR1 and CDR2: LNHNV and YYDKDF (reference sequence). The V gene end was trimmed by 8 bases and the J gene end by 3 bases; junction bases not matched to a gene: 12. The CDR3 DNA is TGTGCCACCTCTGGAGGTCTAGCGGGGAAAACAGATACGCAGTATTTT. It translates to CATSGGLAGKTDTQYF.